A selection of T cell receptor beta chains follows, all from one sample in a study of cytomegalovirus exposure and HLA in healthy donors. Here immunoSEQ multiplex PCR was the method, and the copy in TCRdb shows in-frame clones only, minus some. The repertoire has 150,000 or so clones, about 80% of them found once; the top ten carry around 1%. Sequenced sample: PBMCs. The receptors shown here come from a woman aged 40 to 49 in good health and CMV-seronegative. Each CDR3 is given with its conserved first and last residue. The D gene is left open where the match is weak. A clone size is listed for some rows: how often the clone was seen (once, few, many), or a class if it is expanded.

v_call	j_call	clone_size	d_call	cdr3_aa	cdr3_nt
TRBV25-1	TRBJ2-5	NA	NA	CASSDGAGETQYF	TGTGCCAGCAGTGATGGGGCAGGAGAGACCCAGTACTTC
TRBV14	TRBJ2-5	NA	TRBD2	CASSQVYGGARAGETQYF	TGTGCCAGCAGCCAAGTCTACGGGGGAGCCCGAGCGGGGGAGACCCAGTACTTC
TRBV7-2	TRBJ1-5	NA	NA	CASSLTGSSNQPQHF	TGTGCCAGCAGCTTAACAGGGTCTAGCAATCAGCCCCAGCATTTT
TRBV27	TRBJ2-2	NA	NA	CASSFWPNTGELFF	TGTGCCAGCAGTTTCTGGCCGAACACCGGGGAGCTGTTTTTT
TRBV2	TRBJ1-1	once	NA	CASRNYRESEAFF	TGTGCCAGCAGGAATTACAGGGAGTCTGAAGCTTTCTTT
TRBV7-6	TRBJ2-6	NA	NA	CASSLDAGAGANVLTF	TGTGCCAGCAGCTTAGACGCAGGGGCTGGGGCCAACGTCCTGACTTTC
TRBV28	TRBJ2-7	NA	TRBD1	CASSLPGTGAYEQYF	TGTGCCAGCAGTTTACCCGGGACAGGAGCCTACGAGCAGTACTTC
TRBV5-1	TRBJ2-7	NA	TRBD2	CASSLGPGLAGVAYEQYF	TGCGCCAGCAGCTTGGGTCCGGGACTAGCGGGAGTAGCCTACGAGCAGTACTTC
TRBV6-6	TRBJ2-4	once	NA	CASMQGRNIQYF	TGTGCCAGCATGCAGGGTAGGAACATTCAGTACTTC
TRBV6-5	TRBJ2-1	once	NA	CACSRGGANEQFF	TGTGCCTGCTCCCGAGGCGGGGCCAATGAGCAGTTCTTC
TRBV19	TRBJ1-5	once	NA	CASSIDESNQPQHF	TGTGCCAGTAGTATAGATGAGTCGAATCAGCCCCAGCATTTT
TRBV11-2	TRBJ1-4	NA	NA	CASGSSGQGNEKLFF	TGTGCCAGCGGGTCGTCGGGGCAGGGGAATGAAAAACTGTTTTTT
TRBV4-2	TRBJ2-7	NA	NA	CASSQDKGPYEQYF	TGTGCCAGCAGCCAAGATAAGGGGCCATACGAGCAGTACTTC
TRBV6-1	TRBJ2-1	NA	TRBD1	CASRDRDKYNEQFF	TGTGCCAGCAGGGACAGGGACAAGTACAATGAGCAGTTCTTC
TRBV7-9	TRBJ2-5	NA	NA	CASSEGAKETQYF	TGTGCCAGCAGCGAGGGAGCGAAAGAGACCCAGTACTTC
TRBV27	TRBJ1-2	NA	NA	CASSPQPGLYYGYTF	TGTGCCAGCAGTCCCCAGCCGGGGTTGTACTATGGCTACACCTTC